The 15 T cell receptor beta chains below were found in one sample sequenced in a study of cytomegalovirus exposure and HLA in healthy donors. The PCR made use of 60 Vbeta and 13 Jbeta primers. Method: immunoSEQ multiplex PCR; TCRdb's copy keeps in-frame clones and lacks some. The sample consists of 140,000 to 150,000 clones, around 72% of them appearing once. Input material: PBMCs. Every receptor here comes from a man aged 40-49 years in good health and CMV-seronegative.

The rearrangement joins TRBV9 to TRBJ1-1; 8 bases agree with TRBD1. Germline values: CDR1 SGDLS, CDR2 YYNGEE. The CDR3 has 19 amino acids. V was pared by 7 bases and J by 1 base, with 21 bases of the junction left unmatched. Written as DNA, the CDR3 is TGTGCCAGCGGGGGGGGGACAGGCCACTGGCCCGGCGAGAACACTGAAGCTTTCTTT. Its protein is CASGGGTGHWPGENTEAFF.

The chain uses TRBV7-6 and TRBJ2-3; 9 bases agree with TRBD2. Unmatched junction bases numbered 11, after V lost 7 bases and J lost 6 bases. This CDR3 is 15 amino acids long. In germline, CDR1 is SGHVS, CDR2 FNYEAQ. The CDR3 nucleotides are TGTGCCAGCAATCCGGGCGGGGGGGCCATGGATACGCAGTATTTT. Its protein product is CASNPGGGAMDTQYF. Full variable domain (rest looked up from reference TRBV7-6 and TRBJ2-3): GAGVSQSPRYKVTKRGQDVALRCDPISGHVSLYWYRQALGQGPEFLTYFNYEAQQDKSGLPNDRFSAERPEGSISTLTIQRTEQRDSAMYRCASNPGGGAMDTQYFGPGTRLTVL.

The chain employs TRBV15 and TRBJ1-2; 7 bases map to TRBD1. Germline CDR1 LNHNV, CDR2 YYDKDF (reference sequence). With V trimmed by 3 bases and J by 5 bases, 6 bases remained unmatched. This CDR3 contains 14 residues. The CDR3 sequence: CATSSTGELYGYTF. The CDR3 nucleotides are TGTGCCACCAGCAGTACAGGGGAGTTATATGGCTACACCTTC. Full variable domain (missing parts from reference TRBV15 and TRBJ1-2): DAMVIQNPRYQVTQFGKPVTLSCSQTLNHNVMYWYQQKSSQAPKLLFHYYDKDFNNEADTPDNFQSRRPNTSFCFLDIRSPGLGDTAMYLCATSSTGELYGYTFGSGTRLTVV.

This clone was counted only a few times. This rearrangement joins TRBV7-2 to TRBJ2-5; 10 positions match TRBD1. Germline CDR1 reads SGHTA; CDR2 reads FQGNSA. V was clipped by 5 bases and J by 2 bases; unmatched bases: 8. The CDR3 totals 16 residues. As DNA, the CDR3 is TGTGCCAGCAGCCTCGACAGGGGGCTTGGTCAAGAGACCCAGTACTTC. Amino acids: CASSLDRGLGQETQYF.

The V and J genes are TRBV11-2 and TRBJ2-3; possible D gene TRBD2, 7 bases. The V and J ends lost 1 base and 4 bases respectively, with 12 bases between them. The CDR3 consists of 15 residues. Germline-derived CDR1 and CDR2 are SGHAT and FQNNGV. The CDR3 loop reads CASSLVGGAADTQYF. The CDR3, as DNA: TGTGCCAGCAGCTTAGTTGGGGGGGCAGCAGATACGCAGTATTTT.

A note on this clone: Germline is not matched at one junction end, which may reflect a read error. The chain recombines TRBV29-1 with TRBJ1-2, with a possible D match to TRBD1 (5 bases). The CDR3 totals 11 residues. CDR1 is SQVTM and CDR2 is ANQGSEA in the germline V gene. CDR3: CSVDRAGDYPF. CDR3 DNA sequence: TGCAGCGTTGACCGGGCCGGGGACTACCCCTTC.

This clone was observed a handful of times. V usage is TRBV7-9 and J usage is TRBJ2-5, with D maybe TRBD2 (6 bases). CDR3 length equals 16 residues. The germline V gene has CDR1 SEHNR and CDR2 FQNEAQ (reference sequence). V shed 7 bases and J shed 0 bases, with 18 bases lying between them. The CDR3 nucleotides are TGTGCCAGCACCGCGATGTGGTCGGGGGACCAAGAGACCCAGTACTTC. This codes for CASTAMWSGDQETQYF.

The CDR3 DNA follows: TGTGCCAGCAGCCCCACGCCTGACAGGGGTAGGGGCTACACCTTC. This translates into CASSPTPDRGRGYTF. The J gene is TRBJ1-2, the V gene TRBV7-2; 8 positions agree with TRBD1. CDR1 is SGHTA, CDR2 FQGNSA, per germline. Trimming removed 5 bases from V and 8 bases from J; junction bases left unmatched: 13. The CDR3 runs 15 residues.

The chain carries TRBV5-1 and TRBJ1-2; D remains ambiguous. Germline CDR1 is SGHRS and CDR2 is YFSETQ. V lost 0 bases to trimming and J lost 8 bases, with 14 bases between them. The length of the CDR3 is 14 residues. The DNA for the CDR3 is TGCGCCAGCAGCTTGGAAAATATCGTACAAGGCTACACCTTC. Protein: CASSLENIVQGYTF.

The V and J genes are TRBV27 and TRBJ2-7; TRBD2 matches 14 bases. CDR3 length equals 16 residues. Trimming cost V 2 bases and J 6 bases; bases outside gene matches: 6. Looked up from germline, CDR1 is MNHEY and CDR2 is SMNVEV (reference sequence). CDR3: CASSLAGLAGGREQYF. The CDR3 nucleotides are TGTGCCAGCAGTTTAGCTGGACTAGCGGGAGGCCGCGAGCAGTACTTC.

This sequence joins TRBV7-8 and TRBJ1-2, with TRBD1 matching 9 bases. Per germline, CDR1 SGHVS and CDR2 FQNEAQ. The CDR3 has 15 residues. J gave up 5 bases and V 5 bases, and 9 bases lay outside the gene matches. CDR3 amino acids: CASSLGTGLPYGYTF. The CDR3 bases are TGTGCCAGCAGCCTAGGGACAGGGCTTCCTTATGGCTACACCTTC.

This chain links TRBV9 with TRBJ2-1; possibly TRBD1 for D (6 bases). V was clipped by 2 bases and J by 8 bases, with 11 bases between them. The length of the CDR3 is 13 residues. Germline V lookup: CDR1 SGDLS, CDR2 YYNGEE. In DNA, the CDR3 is TGTGCCAGCAGCGTGGACTCAGGGGATGAGCAGTTCTTC. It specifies CASSVDSGDEQFF.

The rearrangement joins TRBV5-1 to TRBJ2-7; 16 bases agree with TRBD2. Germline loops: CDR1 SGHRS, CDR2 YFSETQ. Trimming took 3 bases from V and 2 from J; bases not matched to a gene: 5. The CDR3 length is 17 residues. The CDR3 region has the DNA TGCGCCAGCAGCTGGACCGGGACTAGCGGGGGGGCCTACGAGCAGTACTTC. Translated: CASSWTGTSGGAYEQYF.

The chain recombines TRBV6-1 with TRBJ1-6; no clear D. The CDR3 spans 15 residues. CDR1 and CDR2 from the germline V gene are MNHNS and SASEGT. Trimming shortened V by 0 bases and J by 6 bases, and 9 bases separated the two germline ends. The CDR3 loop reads CASSEAATGNSPLHF. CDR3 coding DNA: TGTGCCAGCAGTGAAGCGGCAACGGGTAATTCACCCCTCCACTTT.

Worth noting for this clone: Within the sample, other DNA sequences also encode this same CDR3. CDR3 sequence: CSVGDRRVSEAFF. In DNA form, the CDR3 reads TGCAGCGTGGGGGACAGACGGGTCTCTGAAGCTTTCTTT. The V gene is TRBV29-1, the J gene TRBJ1-1; 7 bases are a match to TRBD1. The ends lost 6 bases at V and 6 bases at J; junction bases unmatched: 10. Germline V gives CDR1 SQVTM, CDR2 ANQGSEA. This CDR3 comprises 13 residues. Looking up the rest from reference TRBV29-1 and TRBJ1-1 gives the full variable domain: SAVISQKPSRDICQRGTSLTIQCQVDSQVTMMFWYRQQPGQSLTLIATANQGSEATYESGFVIDKFPISRPNLTFSTLTVSNMSPEDSSIYLCSVGDRRVSEAFFGQGTRLTVV.